These 17 T cell receptor beta chains came from one sample sequenced in a study of T cell responses to AZD1222 COVID-19 vaccine. Profiled with immunoSEQ multiplex PCR; TCRdb holds only in-frame clones, not every one. The repertoire includes 100,000 to 150,000 clones, 84% of them detected once, and about a quarter sits in the top ten. The sequenced sample was peripheral blood, obtained 28 days after the second AZD1222 dose. Source of these receptors: an adult who received the AZD1222 COVID-19 vaccine.

The gene calls are TRBV6-6 and TRBJ1-2; D perhaps matches TRBD1 (5 bases). The V gene lost 6 bases and the J gene lost 8 bases, with 13 bases spanning the gap. The germline V gene has CDR1 MNHNY and CDR2 SVGAGI (reference sequence). The CDR3 is 12 residues long. The CDR3 DNA follows: TGTGCCAGCAGCCTCCCGGGGGGGGGCTACACCTTC. Amino acids: CASSLPGGGYTF.

The chain employs TRBV7-9 and TRBJ1-1; 8 bases match TRBD1. V lost 5 bases to trimming and J lost 0 bases; unmatched junction nucleotides: 5. CDR1 and CDR2 (germline): SEHNR, FQNEAQ (reference sequence). This CDR3 has 15 amino acids. The DNA for the CDR3 is TGTGCCAGCAGCAAGCAGGGGGCCATGAACACTGAAGCTTTCTTT. This translates into CASSKQGAMNTEAFF.

J is TRBJ2-3 and V is TRBV5-4, with 9 bases fitting TRBD2. CDR3 length: 16 residues. The ends lost 4 bases at V and 3 bases at J; junction bases unmatched: 9. Per germline, CDR1 SGHNT and CDR2 YYREEE (reference sequence). The CDR3: CASSRLGAGGTDTQYF. Here the CDR3 DNA reads TGTGCCAGCAGCCGCCTGGGGGCGGGGGGGACAGATACGCAGTATTTT.

This chain joins TRBV7-9 and TRBJ2-3; D might be TRBD1 (6 bases). The germline V gene encodes CDR1 SEHNR and CDR2 FQNEAQ (reference sequence). Trimming cost V 6 bases and J 5 bases, with 15 bases left between them. The CDR3 has 14 residues. DNA of the CDR3: TGTGCCAGCAGTTCCTTATCGACAGGAGATACGCAGTATTTT. Protein product: CASSSLSTGDTQYF.

The chain combines TRBV6-2 or TRBV6-3 with TRBJ2-7; D possibly corresponds to TRBD1 (6 bases). Germline CDR1 and CDR2: MNHEY and SVGEGT. Trimming took 6 bases from V and 1 from J, leaving 10 bases between them. The CDR3 contains 13 residues. The CDR3 spells CASSWGPSYEQYF. The DNA of the CDR3 is TGTGCCAGCAGCTGGGGGCCGTCCTACGAGCAGTACTTC.

The V gene is TRBV12-3 or TRBV12-4, the J gene TRBJ1-2; unclear D gene. Trimming took off 3 bases at V and 6 bases at J, with 11 bases between the two ends. This CDR3 comprises 13 residues. DNA of the CDR3: TGTGCCAGCAGTTTGGGGTCCCGGGATGGCTACACCTTC. Its protein is CASSLGSRDGYTF.

The rearrangement joins TRBV7-2 to TRBJ1-5; 8 bases map to TRBD1. The CDR3 spans 15 residues. Germline loops: CDR1 SGHTA, CDR2 FQGNSA. V dropped 8 bases and J dropped 3; count of bases not matched to a gene: 9. The CDR3 DNA is TGTGCCAGCCACCGGGGGGGACAGGACAATCAGCCCCAGCATTTT. Its translation is CASHRGGQDNQPQHF.

The V gene is TRBV6-6, the J gene TRBJ1-4; D remains unclear. CDR1 MNHNY and CDR2 SVGAGI come from the germline V gene (reference sequence). Between the trimmed V and J ends, which lost 6 bases and 0 bases, there was a span of 11 bases. The CDR3 covers 15 residues. The CDR3 DNA follows: TGTGCCAGCAGCCTCGACCTTGCAACTAATGAAAAACTGTTTTTT. Amino acid sequence: CASSLDLATNEKLFF.

V usage is TRBV5-1 and J usage is TRBJ1-4; possible D gene TRBD1, 6 bases. From germline, CDR1 is SGHRS and CDR2 YFSETQ. The germline V and J ends were trimmed by 3 bases and 0 bases, with 15 bases remaining between them. This CDR3 spans 17 amino acids. CDR3 sequence reads: CASSSPRGGSTNEKLFF. The CDR3 DNA follows: TGCGCCAGCAGCTCCCCAAGGGGGGGGTCAACTAATGAAAAACTGTTTTTT.

The table lists this clone with a count of one. This chain connects TRBV28 to TRBJ2-7; 7 positions agree with TRBD2. Germline lookup yields CDR1 MDHEN and CDR2 SYDVKM. This CDR3 comprises 18 residues. The V segment lost 3 bases and the J segment 1 base; nucleotides outside the gene matches: 15. The CDR3: CASSFSLGLGALSYEQYF. DNA for the CDR3: TGTGCCAGCAGTTTTTCCCTAGGACTAGGTGCCCTTTCCTACGAGCAGTACTTC.

This clone has just a few counts. V usage is TRBV28 and J usage is TRBJ1-6; TRBD1 might be the D (5 bases). With 6 bases removed from V and 9 bases from J, the gap between germline ends came to 6 bases. Germline CDR1 is MDHEN and CDR2 is SYDVKM. The length of the CDR3 is 11 residues. The CDR3 region has the DNA TGTGCCAGCAGGGGGGGTTCACCCCTCCACTTT. It specifies CASRGGSPLHF.

This chain joins TRBV2 and TRBJ1-6, with D hard to call. Germline CDR1 reads SNHLY; CDR2 reads FYNNEI. V was pared by 6 bases and J by 7 bases, with 4 bases between. There are 11 residues in the CDR3. CDR3 sequence (DNA): TGTGCCAGCAGCAGAAATTCACCCCTCCACTTT. Its translation is CASSRNSPLHF.

The rearrangement joins TRBV7-3 to TRBJ1-1; 9 bases line up with TRBD1. Trimming cost V 3 bases and J 5 bases; bases outside gene matches: 7. Looked up from germline, CDR1 is SGHTA and CDR2 is FQGTGA. The CDR3 has 15 amino acids. CDR3 loop: CASSFGQGRETEAFF. Written as DNA, the CDR3 is TGTGCCAGCAGCTTTGGACAGGGGAGGGAGACTGAAGCTTTCTTT.

This clone was seen only a few times. V and J are TRBV7-6 and TRBJ2-5; TRBD1 aligns across 8 bases. The length of the CDR3 is 18 residues. The germline V gene encodes CDR1 SGHVS and CDR2 FNYEAQ. V was clipped by 1 base and J by 2 bases; unmatched bases: 12. The CDR3 protein is CASSLEAVGQVRQETQYF. DNA of the CDR3: TGTGCCAGCAGCTTAGAGGCGGTGGGACAGGTTAGGCAAGAGACCCAGTACTTC.

The chain carries TRBV7-3 and TRBJ2-1, with 8 bases lining up with TRBD2. The CDR3 totals 16 residues. Per the germline V gene, CDR1 is SGHTA and CDR2 is FQGTGA. With V trimmed by 1 base and J by 2 bases, 4 bases remained unmatched. The CDR3 sequence is CASSLIAGLAYNEQFF. The CDR3 DNA is TGTGCCAGCAGCTTAATAGCGGGACTTGCCTACAATGAGCAGTTCTTC.

The rearrangement links TRBV6-6 to TRBJ2-3; a weak D match, TRBD1 (6 bases). V was trimmed by 2 bases and J by 6 bases, leaving 18 bases between them. The CDR3 spans 16 residues. Per germline, CDR1 MNHNY and CDR2 SVGAGI (reference sequence). The CDR3 is CASSYAARVQGDTQYF. The CDR3 DNA sequence: TGTGCCAGCAGTTACGCGGCCCGGGTCCAGGGGGATACGCAGTATTTT.

V usage is TRBV7-2 and J usage is TRBJ2-4; 7 nucleotides align to TRBD1. The germline CDR1 and CDR2 sequences are SGHTA and FQGNSA. This CDR3 is built from 14 residues. V trimming: 5 bases; J trimming: 1 base; junction bases outside the gene matches: 2. The CDR3 DNA reads as TGTGCCAGCAGCACAGGGGTCGCCAAAAACATTCAGTACTTC. It translates to CASSTGVAKNIQYF.